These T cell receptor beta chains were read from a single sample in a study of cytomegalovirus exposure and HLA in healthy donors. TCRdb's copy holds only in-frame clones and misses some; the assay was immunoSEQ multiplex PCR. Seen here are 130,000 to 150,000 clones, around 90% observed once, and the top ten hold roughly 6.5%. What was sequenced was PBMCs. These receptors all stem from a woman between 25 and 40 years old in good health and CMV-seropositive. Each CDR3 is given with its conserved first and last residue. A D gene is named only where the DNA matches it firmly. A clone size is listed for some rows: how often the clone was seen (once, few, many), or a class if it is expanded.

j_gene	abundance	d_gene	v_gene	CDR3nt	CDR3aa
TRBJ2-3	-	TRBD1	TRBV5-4	TGTGCCAGCAGCCAAGACAGGGCTAGCACAGATACGCAGTATTTT	CASSQDRASTDTQYF
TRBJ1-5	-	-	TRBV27	TGTGCCAGCAGGAGGGCAGGGGTAAACCAGCCCCAGCATTTT	CASRRAGVNQPQHF
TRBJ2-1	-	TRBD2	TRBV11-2	TGTGCCAGCAGCTTAGGAGCTCGACTAGCGGCTTCCTACAATGAGCAGTTCTTC	CASSLGARLAASYNEQFF
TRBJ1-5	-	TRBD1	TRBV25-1	TGTGCCAGCAGTGGGGGACAGGGGAATCAGCCCCAGCATTTT	CASSGGQGNQPQHF
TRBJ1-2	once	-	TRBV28	TGTGCCAGCAGTTTATCGACAGGAACTAATGGCTACACCTTC	CASSLSTGTNGYTF
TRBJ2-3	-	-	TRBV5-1	TGCGCCAGCACCCCCGGGACTAGCACAGATACGCAGTATTTT	CASTPGTSTDTQYF
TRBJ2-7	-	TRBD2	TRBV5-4	TGTGCCAGCAGCCGTCACCCACGCTTGCGGGGGGACGACGAGCAGTACTTC	CASSRHPRLRGDDEQYF
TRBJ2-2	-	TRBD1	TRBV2	TGTGCCAGCAGTACAGGGGGTATTTCGGCCGGGGAGCTGTTTTTT	CASSTGGISAGELFF
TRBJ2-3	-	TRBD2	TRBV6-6	TGTGCCAGCAGATCACTAGCGGGAGGGAGCACAGATACGCAGTATTTT	CASRSLAGGSTDTQYF
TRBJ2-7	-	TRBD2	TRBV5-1	TGCGCCAGCAGCTACGGGGGGGCCACCGGGGCGTACGAGCAGTACTTC	CASSYGGATGAYEQYF
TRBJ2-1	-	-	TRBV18	TGTGCCAGCTCACCAGCGGGGGCCCTTGAGCAGTTCTTC	CASSPAGALEQFF
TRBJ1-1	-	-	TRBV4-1	TGCGCCAGCAGCCAGGCATGGGAGGCTGAAGCTTTCTTT	CASSQAWEAEAFF
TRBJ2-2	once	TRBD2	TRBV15	TGTGCCACCAGCTGGACTAGCGGGAACACCGGGGAGCTGTTTTTT	CATSWTSGNTGELFF
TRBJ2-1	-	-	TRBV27	TGTGCCAGCAGTTTTGGTGGCATCGCCTACAATGAGCAGTTCTTC	CASSFGGIAYNEQFF
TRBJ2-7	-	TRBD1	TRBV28	TGTGCCAGCATAGCCGGGACAGCTAAATACGAGCAGTACTTC	CASIAGTAKYEQYF